This T cell receptor beta chain originates from a study of shared clonotypes between healthy human individuals. Turning to the study itself: Sampling drew on donors who were a couple of women and three men aged 18 to 49.

Every one of the donors was a Caucasian adult that lived in Nashville, Tennessee. A CD45RA-negative memory subset and a CD45RA+ naive subset were separated from the CD4+ cells. An even split of each subset's genomic DNA across several immunoSEQ plates was performed. Assay used: immunoSEQ multiplex PCR; TCRdb lists only in-frame clones, some missing. The sample shows about 1.5 million clones, under 99% of them seen only once. The CDR3 is 18 residues long. Trimming at V came to 6 bases and at J to 3 bases, leaving 17 bases not matched to a gene. Germline CDR1 is SGHRS and CDR2 is YFSETQ. The chain employs TRBV5-1 and TRBJ2-1; 8 bases align to TRBD2. Sequenced input: naive CD4+ T cells sorted from blood. Subset indicated: CD45RA+ positively selected. This clonotype was sampled from a man aged 25-45 years in good health. The CDR3 DNA follows: TGCGCCAGCAATAGTTACCATTCCGGGACTAGAGACTACAATGAGCAGTTCTTC. This codes for CASNSYHSGTRDYNEQFF.